The 18 T cell receptor beta chains given below trace back to one sample, sequenced in a study of shared clonotypes between healthy human individuals. TCRdb's table, derived via immunoSEQ multiplex PCR, lists solely in-frame clones and lacks some. The sample shows around 2.1 million clones, 93% of them seen only once. Positively selected for CCR7, the CD45RO-negative cells used as naive CD8 cells excluded terminally differentiated effector memory CD45RA+ cells. The sample comprised naive CD8+ T cells from PBMCs. The source is a man aged 18 to 30 in good health. Some clones in this sample may be carry-over from other donors' samples.

V and J are TRBV6-1 and TRBJ2-2; 9 bases fit TRBD2. From germline, CDR1 is MNHNS and CDR2 SASEGT. The CDR3 contains 15 residues. Unmatched junction bases numbered 3, after V lost 5 bases and J lost 2 bases. CDR3 nucleotide sequence: TGTGCCAGCAGTCCCGGGACTAGCAACACCGGGGAGCTGTTTTTT. Amino acid sequence: CASSPGTSNTGELFF.

CDR3 nucleotide sequence: TGTGCCAGCAGCTTACTAGCTTCCCCTCCCAATGAGCAGTTCTTC. It translates to CASSLLASPPNEQFF. V is TRBV7-3 and J is TRBJ2-1; tentative D call: TRBD2 (5 bases). From germline, CDR1 is SGHTA and CDR2 FQGTGA. The CDR3 has 15 amino acids. Trimming removed 2 bases from V and 6 bases from J, with 14 bases in between.

The chain carries TRBV9 and TRBJ2-1, with TRBD2 as a possible D gene (5 bases). The CDR3 spans 13 residues. Trimming pared 0 bases from V and 8 bases from J, leaving 9 bases between. Germline V gene lookup returns CDR1 SGDLS and CDR2 YYNGEE. CDR3 DNA: TGTGCCAGCAGCGTAGCTCTAGCTGATGAGCAGTTCTTC. Translation gives CASSVALADEQFF.

About this clone: The same CDR3 arises from other DNA sequences in this sample as well. This chain connects TRBV13 to TRBJ1-1; weak D call: TRBD1 (5 bases). The V and J ends lost 5 bases and 0 bases respectively, with 16 bases between them. The V gene's germline CDR1 is PRHDT and CDR2 FYEKMQ (reference sequence). The CDR3 extends over 16 amino acids. The CDR3: CASSPRTGLLNTEAFF. CDR3 bases: TGTGCCAGCAGCCCCCGTACGGGACTGTTGAACACTGAAGCTTTCTTT.

J is TRBJ2-6 and V is TRBV15, with D maybe TRBD1 (8 bases). The CDR3 is 16 amino acids. The V end lost 5 bases, the J end lost 2 bases, and 13 bases lay between the germline ends. Germline V gives CDR1 LNHNV, CDR2 YYDKDF (reference sequence). CDR3 amino acids: CATSYRGGPGANVLTF. The CDR3 DNA reads as TGTGCCACCAGCTACAGGGGGGGCCCTGGGGCCAACGTCCTGACTTTC.

This chain links TRBV15 with TRBJ1-2, with 8 nucleotides matching TRBD1. This CDR3 comprises 15 residues. CDR1 LNHNV and CDR2 YYDKDF come from the germline V gene (reference sequence). J gave up 0 bases and V 4 bases, and 4 bases lay outside the gene matches. The CDR3 coding sequence is TGTGCCACCAGCAAGGGACAGGCAGCTAACTATGGCTACACCTTC. Amino acid sequence: CATSKGQAANYGYTF.

V is TRBV19 and J is TRBJ2-3; no definite D call. With 5 bases removed from V and 3 bases from J, the gap between germline ends came to 12 bases. Per germline, CDR1 LNHDA and CDR2 SQIVND (reference sequence). This CDR3 has 14 amino acids. The CDR3: CASSPFWGTDTQYF. Here the CDR3 DNA reads TGTGCCAGTAGTCCGTTTTGGGGAACAGATACGCAGTATTTT.

The rearrangement links TRBV7-9 to TRBJ1-4, with 7 positions matching TRBD1. This CDR3 spans 16 amino acids. The germline V gene encodes CDR1 SEHNR and CDR2 FQNEAQ (reference sequence). The V and J ends lost 5 bases and 0 bases, in that order; junction bases with no gene match: 6. CDR3 sequence reads: CASSLGTASTNEKLFF. The DNA of the CDR3 is TGTGCCAGCAGCCTCGGGACAGCTTCAACTAATGAAAAACTGTTTTTT.

This chain uses TRBV7-9 with TRBJ2-7, with TRBD1 matching 8 bases. CDR1 is SEHNR, CDR2 FQNEAQ, per germline (reference sequence). The J segment lost 2 bases and the V segment lost 5 bases, leaving 8 bases of the junction unmatched. The CDR3 contains 15 residues. CDR3 in amino acids: CASSATGATAYEQYF. CDR3 coding DNA: TGTGCCAGCAGCGCGACAGGGGCGACCGCCTACGAGCAGTACTTC. The full variable domain, in which reference TRBV7-9 and TRBJ2-7 provide the parts outside the CDR3, is DTGVSQNPRHKITKRGQNVTFRCDPISEHNRLYWYRQTLGQGPEFLTYFQNEAQLEKSRLLSDRFSAERPKGSFSTLEIQRTEQGDSAMYLCASSATGATAYEQYFGPGTRLTVT.

This clone has only one observation. The chain employs TRBV15 and TRBJ2-7, with D unresolved. Per germline, CDR1 LNHNV and CDR2 YYDKDF (reference sequence). The CDR3 spans 15 residues. Between the trimmed V and J ends, which lost 1 base and 1 base, there was a span of 11 bases. The DNA for the CDR3 is TGTGCCACCAGCAGAGGATTCGGCCCTTCCTACGAGCAGTACTTC. Its translation: CATSRGFGPSYEQYF.

The V gene is TRBV28, the J gene TRBJ2-7; D gene ambiguous. With 3 bases removed from V and 2 bases from J, the gap between germline ends came to 17 bases. This CDR3 region has 16 residues. CDR1 and CDR2 from the germline V gene are MDHEN and SYDVKM. The CDR3 spells CASSLARTARAYEQYF. The CDR3 DNA follows: TGTGCCAGCAGTTTGGCGAGAACAGCTAGAGCCTACGAGCAGTACTTC.

This chain uses TRBV27 with TRBJ2-2, with 8 nucleotides matching TRBD1. CDR1 and CDR2 from the germline V gene are MNHEY and SMNVEV (reference sequence). The J segment lost 1 base and the V segment lost 4 bases, leaving 11 bases of the junction unmatched. CDR3 length: 18 amino acids. For the CDR3, the DNA is TGTGCCAGCAGTTCCCGGTCTCCCGGGACAGGGAACACCGGGGAGCTGTTTTTT. Amino acid sequence: CASSSRSPGTGNTGELFF.

Comments on this clone: Other DNA sequences in the same sample also yield this CDR3. CDR3: CASSSSGTTYNEQFF. As DNA, the CDR3 is TGTGCCAGCAGCTCGTCCGGGACAACCTACAATGAGCAGTTCTTC. The chain has TRBV7-9 and TRBJ2-1, with D possibly being TRBD1 (6 bases). The germline V gene encodes CDR1 SEHNR and CDR2 FQNEAQ (reference sequence). The CDR3 contains 15 residues. Trimming cost V 4 bases and J 2 bases, with 12 bases left between them.

The CDR3 DNA follows: TGTGCCAGCAGCGTAGCAGGGACAGGGGACTACTTTAAAGAGACCCAGTACTTC. Amino acid sequence: CASSVAGTGDYFKETQYF. This rearrangement joins TRBV9 to TRBJ2-5; TRBD1 aligns across 10 bases. Trimming cost V 0 bases and J 3 bases; bases outside gene matches: 11. The germline CDR1 and CDR2 sequences are SGDLS and YYNGEE. This CDR3 comprises 18 residues.

V gene TRBV4-1 combines with J gene TRBJ1-6; D unclear. Trimming cost V 5 bases and J 6 bases, with 14 bases left between them. This CDR3 has 15 amino acids. CDR1 and CDR2 from the germline V gene are MGHRA and YSYEKL. CDR3 sequence (DNA): TGCGCCAGCAGCGGAGACTTCGGAAGTAATTCACCCCTCCACTTT. Translation gives CASSGDFGSNSPLHF.

The chain has TRBV6-4 and TRBJ2-1; the D gene is possibly TRBD2 (7 bases). Germline V gene lookup returns CDR1 MRHNA and CDR2 SNTAGT. Between the trimmed V and J ends, which lost 7 bases and 6 bases, there was a span of 10 bases. CDR3 length equals 12 residues. CDR3 nucleotide sequence: TGTGCCAGCAAGGGGGAGGGCAATGAGCAGTTCTTC. Translated, it gives CASKGEGNEQFF.

The genes are TRBV2 and TRBJ1-2, with D hard to call. V was pared by 6 bases and J by 2 bases, with 13 bases between. The CDR3 has 14 amino acids. CDR1 and CDR2 (germline): SNHLY, FYNNEI. The chain's CDR3 is CASSTETRNYGYTF. The CDR3, as DNA: TGTGCCAGCAGCACCGAGACCCGAAACTATGGCTACACCTTC.

This chain uses TRBV28 with TRBJ2-7; no reliable D call. The ends were cut back, 9 bases at V and 3 bases at J, with 12 bases in the middle. Germline V CDR1 and CDR2: MDHEN, SYDVKM. The CDR3 is 12 residues long. In DNA form, the CDR3 reads TGTGCCAGTGCCCGGGTACGCTACGAGCAGTACTTC. Translating it yields CASARVRYEQYF.